The 19 T cell receptor beta chains below were found in one sample sequenced in a study of response to subunit inactivated influenza vaccine. MiXCR, applied by TCRdb to the RT-PCR reads, yields one record per CDR3 protein. This sample yields roughly 700,000 distinct CDR3 sequences, of which approximately 15% are seen a single time; around 6.5% belongs to the top ten. The material was PBMCs from blood, obtained less than 15 days before vaccination. All receptors come from a man in his fifties or sixties who received an inactivated influenza vaccine.

V gene TRBV7-9 combines with J gene TRBJ2-7; D is unclear. The CDR3 sequence is 16 residues long. CDR1 is SEHNR, CDR2 FQNEAQ, per germline (reference sequence). V was trimmed by 0 bases and J by 4 bases, leaving 16 bases between them. The CDR3 coding sequence is TGTGCCAGCAGCTTAGCCGGAGCGCCAAAACCTTACGAGCAGTACTTC. Protein sequence: CASSLAGAPKPYEQYF.

DNA for the CDR3: TGCAGTGCTATTTGGACTAGCGGCAACCCGCCGGATACGCAGTATTTT. Protein product: CSAIWTSGNPPDTQYF. The rearrangement links TRBV20-1 to TRBJ2-3; TRBD2 matches at 10 bases. Germline V gives CDR1 DFQATT, CDR2 SNEGSKA (reference sequence). This CDR3 is built from 16 residues. The junction had 13 bases not matched to a gene; V was cut back by 4 bases and J by 6 bases.

This sequence joins TRBV20-1 and TRBJ1-5; 8 bases are a match to TRBD1. Per the germline V gene, CDR1 is DFQATT and CDR2 is SNEGSKA (reference sequence). The CDR3 runs to 16 residues. With 0 bases clipped from V and 0 bases from J, the junction kept 4 bases outside the gene matches. The CDR3 DNA is TGCAGTGCTAGAGATCCAGGGGGCCATAGCAATCAGCCCCAGCATTTT. This gives the protein CSARDPGGHSNQPQHF.

The V and J genes are TRBV7-7 and TRBJ2-5; unclear D gene. The germline V gene encodes CDR1 SSHAT and CDR2 FNYEAQ (reference sequence). The CDR3 covers 15 residues. Trimming cost V 2 bases and J 2 bases, with 12 bases left between them. In DNA, the CDR3 is TGTGCCAGCAGCTTAACGTCTGGGATTCAAGAGACCCAGTACTTC. This codes for CASSLTSGIQETQYF. Full variable domain (outside the CDR3, taken from reference TRBV7-7 and TRBJ2-5): GAGVSQSPRYKVTKRGQDVTLRCDPISSHATLYWYQQALGQGPEFLTYFNYEAQPDKSGLPSDRFSAERPEGSISTLTIQRTEQRDSAMYRCASSLTSGIQETQYFGPGTRLLVL.

This clonotype has a handful of counts. The chain couples TRBV10-3 to TRBJ2-2; maybe TRBD2 (7 bases). CDR3 size: 15 residues. V gave up 5 bases and J gave up 5 bases, with 15 bases separating them. Germline loops: CDR1 ENHRY, CDR2 SYGVKD. The CDR3 DNA reads as TGTGCCATCAGTAATCGGGGGGCGGAAACCGGGGAGCTGTTTTTT. It encodes CAISNRGAETGELFF.

In its sample, this clonotype was seen a few times. This rearrangement joins TRBV12-3 or TRBV12-4 to TRBJ2-7; 9 nucleotides match TRBD2. The ends lost 6 bases at V and 5 bases at J; junction bases unmatched: 8. The CDR3 has 14 amino acids. CDR3 in amino acids: CASSWSGRNDEQYF. In nucleotides, the CDR3 is TGTGCCAGCAGCTGGAGCGGGAGGAACGACGAGCAGTACTTC.

In nucleotides, the CDR3 is TGTGCCAGCAGTGAATTCGGGAGAGGCACCGGGGAGCTGTTTTTT. Protein product: CASSEFGRGTGELFF. V usage is TRBV25-1 and J usage is TRBJ2-2, with a tentative D call TRBD2 (6 bases). V was clipped by 1 base and J by 4 bases, with 10 bases between them. This CDR3 has 15 residues. CDR1 and CDR2 from the germline V gene are MGHDK and SYGVNS.

The chain employs TRBV20-1 and TRBJ2-5; D might be TRBD2 (7 bases). The germline gives CDR1 DFQATT, CDR2 SNEGSKA (reference sequence). With 6 bases removed from V and 4 bases from J, the gap between germline ends came to 18 bases. The CDR3 is made up of 14 amino acids. The CDR3 protein is CSATGGPSRETQYF. For the CDR3, the DNA is TGCAGTGCGACCGGGGGGCCATCCAGAGAGACCCAGTACTTC.

V gene TRBV29-1 combines with J gene TRBJ2-5, with TRBD1 matching over 8 bases. This CDR3 comprises 14 residues. Germline-derived CDR1 and CDR2 are SQVTM and ANQGSEA. V lost 6 bases and J lost 2; bases outside the gene matches: 8. The CDR3 loop is CSVRRGTGQETQYF. The DNA of the CDR3 is TGCAGCGTCCGCCGAGGGACAGGACAAGAGACCCAGTACTTC. Full variable domain (missing parts from reference TRBV29-1 and TRBJ2-5): SAVISQKPSRDICQRGTSLTIQCQVDSQVTMMFWYRQQPGQSLTLIATANQGSEATYESGFVIDKFPISRPNLTFSTLTVSNMSPEDSSIYLCSVRRGTGQETQYFGPGTRLLVL.

This clonotype was recorded at least ten times. This chain links TRBV5-5 with TRBJ2-1; 9 bases fit TRBD1. The V gene's germline CDR1 is SGHKS and CDR2 YYEKEE (reference sequence). With V trimmed by 4 bases and J by 8 bases, 10 bases remained unmatched. The CDR3 contains 15 residues. CDR3 nucleotides: TGTGCCAGCAGCGGCCCCGGGACAGGGATATATGAGCAGTTCTTC. It encodes CASSGPGTGIYEQFF. The full variable domain, its missing parts supplied by reference TRBV5-5 and TRBJ2-1, is DAGVTQSPTHLIKTRGQQVTLRCSPISGHKSVSWYQQVLGQGPQFIFQYYEKEERGRGNFPDRFSARQFPNYSSELNVNALLLGDSALYLCASSGPGTGIYEQFFGPGTRLTVL.

This clonotype was counted only a few times. The chain employs TRBV6-1 and TRBJ2-2; a weak D match, TRBD1 (6 bases). CDR3 length: 16 amino acids. Germline-derived CDR1 and CDR2 are MNHNS and SASEGT. The V gene lost 9 bases and the J gene lost 0 bases, with 17 bases spanning the gap. This CDR3 is CASGYRKGANTGELFF. DNA for the CDR3: TGTGCCAGTGGGTACAGGAAGGGGGCGAACACCGGGGAGCTGTTTTTT.

The table lists this clonotype with many counts. This sequence joins TRBV24-1 and TRBJ2-5, with TRBD2 matching 11 bases. The CDR3 is made up of 15 amino acids. Germline values: CDR1 KGHDR, CDR2 SFDVKD. V shed 3 bases and J 4 bases; nucleotides not matched to a gene: 3. The CDR3 here is CATSDRTSGPETQYF. CDR3 nucleotides: TGTGCCACCAGTGATCGGACTAGCGGGCCAGAGACCCAGTACTTC.

The chain combines TRBV24-1 with TRBJ1-2; D is undetermined. The CDR3 loop spans 13 amino acids. Germline values: CDR1 KGHDR, CDR2 SFDVKD. The germline V and J ends were trimmed by 2 bases and 5 bases, with 8 bases remaining between them. The CDR3 region has the DNA TGTGCCACCAGTGATTCTACGGGTTATGGCTACACCTTC. It is translated as CATSDSTGYGYTF.

Only a few counts were recorded for this clonotype. V is TRBV10-3 and J is TRBJ2-7; TRBD2 might be the D (6 bases). The V and J ends lost 4 bases and 3 bases respectively, with 10 bases between them. Germline V CDR1 and CDR2: ENHRY, SYGVKD. This CDR3 is built from 13 residues. CDR3 loop: CAISGREGYEQYF. Written as DNA, the CDR3 is TGTGCCATCAGTGGGCGGGAAGGCTACGAGCAGTACTTC.

This clonotype was counted ten times or more. V is TRBV6-1 and J is TRBJ1-4; TRBD1 is a possible D gene (6 bases). Germline V lookup: CDR1 MNHNS, CDR2 SASEGT. The CDR3 length is 15 residues. V was pared by 6 bases and J by 8 bases, with 19 bases between. CDR3 sequence (DNA): TGTGCCAGCAGGGGGAAAAGGGGGTCGGCGGAAAAACTGTTTTTT. It encodes CASRGKRGSAEKLFF.

The V gene is TRBV3-1, the J gene TRBJ2-7, with D perhaps TRBD1 (5 bases). The CDR3 covers 15 residues. Deletions cut 5 bases from V and 4 bases from J, with 18 bases between. CDR1 and CDR2 from the germline V gene are LGHDT and YNNKEL (reference sequence). CDR3 bases: TGTGCCAGCAGCGGTGGACATCAGGGTGATTACGAGCAGTACTTC. Its protein product is CASSGGHQGDYEQYF.

Only a few counts were recorded for this clonotype. This chain joins TRBV10-3 and TRBJ2-1; perhaps TRBD1 as D (6 bases). The CDR3 has 15 amino acids. CDR1 is ENHRY and CDR2 is SYGVKD in the germline V gene. Trimming left V 6 bases short and J 7 bases short, with 19 bases between. The CDR3 protein is CAIRPAAQGHNEQFF. CDR3 nucleotide sequence: TGTGCCATCAGACCCGCCGCGCAGGGACATAATGAGCAGTTCTTC.

The chain joins TRBV20-1 to TRBJ2-3; unclear D gene. Germline assignment: CDR1 DFQATT and CDR2 SNEGSKA (reference sequence). This CDR3 has 15 residues. Trimming removed 0 bases at V and 6 bases at J, with 16 bases between. The CDR3 region is CSARDEVARKDTQYF. The CDR3 DNA reads TGCAGTGCTAGAGATGAGGTTGCGCGCAAGGATACGCAGTATTTT.

This clonotype was observed a handful of times. The V call is TRBV28, the J call TRBJ1-2, with TRBD1 identical over 7 bases. Germline lookup yields CDR1 MDHEN and CDR2 SYDVKM. The CDR3 extends over 14 amino acids. Unmatched junction bases numbered 10, after V lost 3 bases and J lost 9 bases. The CDR3 is CASSLSTGQESYTF. CDR3 coding DNA: TGTGCCAGCAGTTTGTCGACAGGGCAGGAGAGCTACACCTTC.